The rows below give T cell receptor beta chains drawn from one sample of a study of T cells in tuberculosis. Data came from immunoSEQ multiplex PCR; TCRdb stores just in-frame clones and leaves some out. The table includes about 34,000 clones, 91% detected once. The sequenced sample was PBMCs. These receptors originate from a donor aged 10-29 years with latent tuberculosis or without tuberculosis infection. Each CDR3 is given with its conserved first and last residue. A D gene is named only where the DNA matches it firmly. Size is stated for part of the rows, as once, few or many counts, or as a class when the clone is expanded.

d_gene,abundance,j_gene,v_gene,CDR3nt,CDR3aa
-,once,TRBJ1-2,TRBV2,TGTGCCAGCAGGAGCGGAAGGATCTATGGCTACACCTTC,CASRSGRIYGYTF
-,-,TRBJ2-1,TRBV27,TGTGCCAGCAGTTTATACAGCGGTTCCTACAATGAGCAGTTCTTC,CASSLYSGSYNEQFF
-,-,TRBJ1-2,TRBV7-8,TGTGCCAGCAGCTACGACAGGAGCTATGGCTACACCTTC,CASSYDRSYGYTF
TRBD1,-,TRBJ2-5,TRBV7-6,TGTGCCAGCAGCTTTTTACAGGGGTTAGAGACCCAGTACTTC,CASSFLQGLETQYF
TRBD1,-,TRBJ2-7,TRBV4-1,TGCGCCAGCAGCCAAGTCGACCTCGGGGCAGGGGGCTACGAGCAGTACTTC,CASSQVDLGAGGYEQYF
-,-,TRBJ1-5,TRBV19,TGTGCCAGTAGTATAGCGGAGTATAGCAATCAGCCCCAGCATTTT,CASSIAEYSNQPQHF
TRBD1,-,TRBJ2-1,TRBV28,TGTGCCAGCAGTTTAGGCAGGGGGCGCCATGAGCAGTTCTTC,CASSLGRGRHEQFF
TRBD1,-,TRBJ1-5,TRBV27,TGTGCCAGCAGTCCTTCCTGGGGGGACAGGGGCAATCAGCCCCAGCATTTT,CASSPSWGDRGNQPQHF
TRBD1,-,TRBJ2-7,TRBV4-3,TGCGCCAGCAGCCAAGCCCGGACAGGGACCTACGAGCAGTACTTC,CASSQARTGTYEQYF
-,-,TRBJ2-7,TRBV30,TGTGCCTGGGGGGGGTTTGCGAGCTCCTACGAGCAGTACTTC,CAWGGFASSYEQYF
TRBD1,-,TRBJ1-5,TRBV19,TGTGCCAGTAGAGTGGACAGGGTAGATGGCAATCAGCCCCAGCATTTT,CASRVDRVDGNQPQHF
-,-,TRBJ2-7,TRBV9,TGTGCCAGCACACCAGGACAGTCCTACGAGCAGTACTTC,CASTPGQSYEQYF
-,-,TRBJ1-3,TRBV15,TGTGCCACCAGCAGAGTTGGAGTCCGCTCTGGAAACACCATATATTTT,CATSRVGVRSGNTIYF
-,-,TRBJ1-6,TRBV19,TGTGCCAGTAGTGACCTACCAGGGTCCTATAATTCACCCCTCCACTTT,CASSDLPGSYNSPLHF
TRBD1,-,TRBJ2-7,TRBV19,TGTGCCAGTAGTATCTCGACAGGGGTGGTCTACGAGCAGTACTTC,CASSISTGVVYEQYF
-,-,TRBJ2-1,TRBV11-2,TGTGCCAGCTGCCCGCGTGGTCCTTACAATGAGCAGTTCTTC,CASCPRGPYNEQFF
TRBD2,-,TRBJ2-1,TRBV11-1,TGTGCCAGCAGCTTGTTTGGCGGGAGCTACAATGAGCAGTTCTTC,CASSLFGGSYNEQFF
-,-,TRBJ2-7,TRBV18,TGTGCCAGCTCACCAGAGACTCGGCCCCTCCACGAGCAGTACTTC,CASSPETRPLHEQYF
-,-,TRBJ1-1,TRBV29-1,TGCAGCCTAGACCCGTACAAACCGAACACTGAAGCTTTCTTT,CSLDPYKPNTEAFF
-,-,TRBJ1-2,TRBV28,TGTGCCAGCAGTTTACCCGTTGCGGGGAGAGCTAACTATGGCTACACCTTC,CASSLPVAGRANYGYTF
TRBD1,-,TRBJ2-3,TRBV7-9,TGTGCCAGCAGCCAACTACAGGGGACGAGGCAGTATTTT,CASSQLQGTRQYF
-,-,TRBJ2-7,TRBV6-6,TGTGCCAGCAGTTTAGCAGGGGTCCACATTCTCTACGAGCAGTACTTC,CASSLAGVHILYEQYF
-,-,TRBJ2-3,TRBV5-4,TGTGCCAGCAGCTGGGCGCCCACAGATACGCAGTATTTT,CASSWAPTDTQYF
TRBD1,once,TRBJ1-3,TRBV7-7,TGTGCCAGCAGCTACGGGACAGGGGCCGGAAACACCATATATTTT,CASSYGTGAGNTIYF
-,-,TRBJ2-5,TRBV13,TGTGCCAGCAGCCTGTCGACAGATCCTTCCCAAGAGACCCAGTACTTC,CASSLSTDPSQETQYF